Listed below are T cell receptor beta chains from one sample, sequenced in a study of cytomegalovirus exposure and HLA in healthy donors. TCRdb's table, derived via immunoSEQ multiplex PCR, lists solely in-frame clones and lacks some. The sample has approximately 50,000 clones; around 82% are singletons. The sample comprised PBMCs. The origin of the receptors is a boy between 10 and 17 years old in good health and CMV-seropositive. Both conserved end residues are part of each CDR3. The D gene is left open where the match is weak. Clone size appears in some rows only: once, few, many, or a class for an expanded clone.

j_gene: TRBJ2-7; v_gene: TRBV2; abundance: NA; d_gene: TRBD2; CDR3aa: CASKAKRGFYEQYF; CDR3nt: TGTGCCAGCAAGGCGAAGCGGGGGTTCTACGAGCAGTACTTC
j_gene: TRBJ1-6; v_gene: TRBV28; abundance: large; d_gene: NA; CDR3aa: CASSLGSGGSPLHF; CDR3nt: TGTGCCAGCAGTTTGGGGTCCGGAGGATCACCCCTCCACTTT
j_gene: TRBJ1-3; v_gene: TRBV6-5; abundance: few; d_gene: NA; CDR3aa: CASSYSGKGGNTIYF; CDR3nt: TGTGCCAGCAGTTACTCCGGGAAAGGTGGAAACACCATATATTTT
j_gene: TRBJ2-1; v_gene: TRBV25-1; abundance: few; d_gene: TRBD1; CDR3aa: CASSESFRDRQFF; CDR3nt: TGTGCCAGCAGTGAATCCTTCCGGGACAGGCAGTTCTTC
j_gene: TRBJ2-7; v_gene: TRBV5-1; abundance: NA; d_gene: TRBD1; CDR3aa: CASIQRPGQGAEEQYF; CDR3nt: TGCGCCAGCATCCAAAGACCGGGACAGGGGGCTGAAGAGCAGTACTTC
j_gene: TRBJ2-7; v_gene: TRBV5-4; abundance: NA; d_gene: TRBD1; CDR3aa: CASSNRDRGQEQYF; CDR3nt: TGTGCCAGCAGCAATCGTGACAGGGGGCAGGAGCAGTACTTC
j_gene: TRBJ1-1; v_gene: TRBV27; abundance: NA; d_gene: TRBD1; CDR3aa: CASRIGPGGIGTEAFF; CDR3nt: TGTGCCAGCAGAATAGGCCCAGGGGGAATCGGCACTGAAGCTTTCTTT
j_gene: TRBJ1-1; v_gene: TRBV5-6; abundance: NA; d_gene: TRBD1; CDR3aa: CASSLETGALDTEAFF; CDR3nt: TGTGCCAGCAGCTTGGAGACAGGGGCCTTAGACACTGAAGCTTTCTTT
j_gene: TRBJ1-1; v_gene: TRBV6-4; abundance: NA; d_gene: NA; CDR3aa: CASTGTTMNTEAFF; CDR3nt: TGTGCCAGCACTGGGACAACCATGAACACTGAAGCTTTCTTT
j_gene: TRBJ2-3; v_gene: TRBV4-1; abundance: once; d_gene: NA; CDR3aa: CASGQVEYSDTQYF; CDR3nt: TGCGCCAGCGGCCAGGTGGAGTACTCAGATACGCAGTATTTT
j_gene: TRBJ1-2; v_gene: TRBV5-6; abundance: NA; d_gene: TRBD1; CDR3aa: CASSPTGDPAGYTF; CDR3nt: TGTGCCAGCTCCCCTACAGGGGACCCCGCGGGCTACACCTTC
j_gene: TRBJ2-5; v_gene: TRBV11-2; abundance: few; d_gene: NA; CDR3aa: CASSRGQSGETQYF; CDR3nt: TGTGCCAGCAGCAGAGGACAGTCTGGAGAGACCCAGTACTTC
j_gene: TRBJ1-4; v_gene: TRBV9; abundance: NA; d_gene: NA; CDR3aa: CASSGEGRGGNEKLFF; CDR3nt: TGTGCCAGCAGCGGGGAGGGACGCGGGGGTAATGAAAAACTGTTTTTT
j_gene: TRBJ2-1; v_gene: TRBV5-1; abundance: NA; d_gene: NA; CDR3aa: CASSLSRGGNEQFF; CDR3nt: TGCGCCAGCAGCTTGTCCAGGGGTGGGAATGAGCAGTTCTTC
j_gene: TRBJ1-2; v_gene: TRBV9; abundance: few; d_gene: NA; CDR3aa: CASSVAQSYGYTF; CDR3nt: TGTGCCAGCAGCGTAGCACAGAGCTATGGCTACACCTTC
j_gene: TRBJ2-5; v_gene: TRBV7-9; abundance: NA; d_gene: TRBD2; CDR3aa: CSSSSEVAGLGETQYF; CDR3nt: TGTTCCAGCAGCTCCGAGGTAGCGGGATTAGGGGAGACCCAGTACTTC
j_gene: TRBJ2-1; v_gene: TRBV15; abundance: NA; d_gene: TRBD1; CDR3aa: CATSRVRQGVLNEQFF; CDR3nt: TGTGCCACCAGCAGAGTGAGACAGGGGGTCCTCAATGAGCAGTTCTTC
j_gene: TRBJ1-1; v_gene: TRBV6-5; abundance: NA; d_gene: TRBD1; CDR3aa: CVITGGTEAFF; CDR3nt: TGTGTCATCACAGGGGGGACTGAAGCTTTCTTT
j_gene: TRBJ2-1; v_gene: TRBV27; abundance: NA; d_gene: TRBD1; CDR3aa: CAIGTGVGNEQFF; CDR3nt: TGTGCCATTGGGACAGGGGTGGGGAATGAGCAGTTCTTC
j_gene: TRBJ2-7; v_gene: TRBV7-8; abundance: few; d_gene: TRBD2; CDR3aa: CARPSSGGLYEQYF; CDR3nt: TGTGCCAGACCCTCTAGCGGGGGTTTATACGAGCAGTACTTC
j_gene: TRBJ2-5; v_gene: TRBV7-9; abundance: NA; d_gene: TRBD2; CDR3aa: CSSSFARLAGGETQYF; CDR3nt: TGTTCCAGCAGCTTTGCCCGGTTAGCGGGCGGGGAGACCCAGTACTTC
j_gene: TRBJ2-7; v_gene: TRBV6-5; abundance: few; d_gene: NA; CDR3aa: CASRAPQGRSYEQYF; CDR3nt: TGTGCCAGCAGAGCCCCCCAGGGAAGGTCCTACGAGCAGTACTTC
j_gene: TRBJ2-2; v_gene: TRBV5-6; abundance: NA; d_gene: TRBD1; CDR3aa: CASSYRDRAYGELFF; CDR3nt: TGTGCCAGCAGCTACCGGGACAGGGCTTACGGGGAGCTGTTTTTT
j_gene: TRBJ2-1; v_gene: TRBV14; abundance: few; d_gene: NA; CDR3aa: CASSQDLPRPSYNEQFF; CDR3nt: TGTGCCAGCAGCCAAGATCTGCCCAGGCCTTCCTACAATGAGCAGTTCTTC